The text below deals with one T cell receptor (beta chain). Produced via immunoSEQ multiplex PCR; TCRdb's table is partial and in-frame only. This sample has 72,000 or so clones, with roughly four fifths found just once. This record belongs to a study of OX40 agonist ivuxolimab in advanced cancers. The sequences come from CD4+ or CD8+ T cells sorted from blood, collected in a trial of the OX40 agonist ivuxolimab. This receptor was obtained from an adult with an advanced solid tumor such as melanoma, head and neck, liver or kidney cancer.

This CDR3 is CASSLWGTGNYEQYF. DNA for the CDR3: TGTGCCAGCAGCCTGTGGGGGACAGGGAATTACGAGCAGTACTTC. The V gene is TRBV7-9, the J gene TRBJ2-7; 9 positions agree with TRBD1. The V gene's germline CDR1 is SEHNR and CDR2 FQNEAQ (reference sequence). This CDR3 spans 15 amino acids. Unmatched junction bases numbered 9, after V lost 5 bases and J lost 4 bases.